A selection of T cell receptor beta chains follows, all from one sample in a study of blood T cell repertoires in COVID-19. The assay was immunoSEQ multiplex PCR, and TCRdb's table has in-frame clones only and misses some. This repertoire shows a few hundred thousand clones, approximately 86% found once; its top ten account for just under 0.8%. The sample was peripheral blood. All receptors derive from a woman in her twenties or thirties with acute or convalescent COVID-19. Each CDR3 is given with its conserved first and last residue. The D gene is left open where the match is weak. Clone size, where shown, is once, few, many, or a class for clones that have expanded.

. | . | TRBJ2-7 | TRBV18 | CASSPRNGAYEQYF | TGTGCCAGCTCACCACGTAACGGTGCCTACGAGCAGTACTTC
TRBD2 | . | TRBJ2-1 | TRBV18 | CASSPRLAGGHNEQFF | TGTGCCAGCTCACCACGGTTAGCGGGGGGCCACAATGAGCAGTTCTTC
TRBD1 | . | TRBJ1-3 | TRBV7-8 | CASTSTGGYTGNTIYF | TGTGCCAGCACCTCGACAGGGGGCTATACTGGAAACACCATATATTTT
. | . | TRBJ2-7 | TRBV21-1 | CASSIRDSSYEQYF | TGTGCCAGCAGCATCCGGGACAGCTCCTACGAGCAGTATTTC
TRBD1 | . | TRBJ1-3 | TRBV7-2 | CASSTGTGNGNTIYF | TGTGCCAGCAGCACCGGGACAGGGAACGGAAACACCATATATTTT
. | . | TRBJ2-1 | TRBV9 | CASSGGRGSYNEQFF | TGTGCCAGCAGCGGCGGCAGGGGCTCCTACAATGAGCAGTTCTTC
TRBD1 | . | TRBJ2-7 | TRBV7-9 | CASSLRGIEQYF | TGTGCCAGCAGCCTCAGGGGGATCGAGCAGTACTTC
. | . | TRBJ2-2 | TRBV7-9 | CASSWPGVTNVGELFF | TGTGCCAGCAGCTGGCCGGGGGTAACGAACGTCGGGGAGCTGTTTTTT
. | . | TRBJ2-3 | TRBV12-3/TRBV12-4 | CASRDSLRVTQYF | TGTGCCAGCAGGGACTCGTTGAGGGTTACGCAGTATTTT
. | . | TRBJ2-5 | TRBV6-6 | CASTRDFGETQYF | TGTGCCAGCACCAGGGACTTCGGTGAGACCCAGTACTTC
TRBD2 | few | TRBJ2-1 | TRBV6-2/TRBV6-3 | CASSPRGAGGHLDEQFF | TGTGCCAGCAGCCCCCGCGGGGCGGGAGGGCATTTGGATGAGCAGTTCTTC
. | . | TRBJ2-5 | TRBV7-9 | CASSFVGGKETQYF | TGTGCCAGCAGTTTTGTGGGGGGAAAAGAGACCCAGTACTTC
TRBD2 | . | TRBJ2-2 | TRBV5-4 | CASSPDPGLAVGELFF | TGTGCCAGCAGCCCGGACCCGGGACTAGCGGTCGGGGAGCTGTTTTTT
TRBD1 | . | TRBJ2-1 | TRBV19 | CASSIRTGSYNEQFF | TGTGCCAGTAGTATCCGGACAGGCTCCTACAATGAGCAGTTCTTC
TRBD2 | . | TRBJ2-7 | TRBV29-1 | CSAVEHHGTSGSYEQYF | TGCAGCGCTGTCGAGCACCACGGGACTAGCGGGAGTTACGAGCAGTACTTC
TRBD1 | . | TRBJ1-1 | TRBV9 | CASSVALQGLDTEAFF | TGTGCCAGCAGCGTAGCCTTACAGGGGTTGGACACTGAAGCTTTCTTT
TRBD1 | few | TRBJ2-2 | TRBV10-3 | CAIGRGGDTGELFF | TGTGCCATCGGGCGAGGGGGCGACACCGGGGAGCTGTTTTTT
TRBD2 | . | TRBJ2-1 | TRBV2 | CASTDGTTSYNEQFF | TGTGCCAGCACCGACGGGACTACCTCCTACAATGAGCAGTTCTTC
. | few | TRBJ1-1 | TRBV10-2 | CASSRRPNTEAFF | TGCGCCAGCAGTAGGCGGCCGAACACTGAAGCTTTCTTT
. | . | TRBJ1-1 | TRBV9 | CASSVDGGRYSEAFF | TGTGCCAGCAGCGTAGACGGGGGGCGTTACTCTGAAGCTTTCTTT
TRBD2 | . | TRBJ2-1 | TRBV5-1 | CASSLGLAFEQFF | TGCGCCAGCAGCTTGGGACTAGCGTTTGAGCAGTTCTTC
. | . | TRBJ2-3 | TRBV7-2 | CASSLFGGLTDTQYF | TGTGCCAGCAGCTTATTTGGGGGCTTGACAGATACGCAGTATTTT
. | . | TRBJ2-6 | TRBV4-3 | CASSQDHSGANVLTF | TGCGCCAGCAGCCAAGATCACTCTGGGGCCAACGTCCTGACTTTC
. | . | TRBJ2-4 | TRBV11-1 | CASSSTFDIQYF | TGTGCCAGCAGCTCGACATTTGACATTCAGTACTTC
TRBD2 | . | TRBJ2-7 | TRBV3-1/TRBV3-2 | CASSKGGLAISYEQYF | TGTGCCAGCAGCAAGGGTGGACTAGCGATATCCTACGAGCAGTACTTC
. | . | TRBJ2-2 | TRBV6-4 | CASKAGAGTGELFF | TGTGCCAGCAAGGCAGGGGCTGGCACCGGGGAGCTGTTTTTT
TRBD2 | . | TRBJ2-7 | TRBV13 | CASSSRTSGIRHEQYF | TGTGCCAGCAGCTCGAGGACTAGCGGGATTCGTCACGAGCAGTACTTC
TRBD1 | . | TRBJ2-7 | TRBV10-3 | CAIRRDRVIDEQYF | TGTGCCATCAGGAGGGACAGGGTAATCGACGAGCAGTACTTC
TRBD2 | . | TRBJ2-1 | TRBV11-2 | CASSSGPLLLAGGGNEQFF | TGTGCCAGCAGCTCCGGCCCCCTACTACTAGCGGGAGGGGGAAATGAGCAGTTCTTC
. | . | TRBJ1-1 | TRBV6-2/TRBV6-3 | CASSSGQNTEAFF | TGTGCCAGCAGTTCTGGACAGAACACTGAAGCTTTCTTT
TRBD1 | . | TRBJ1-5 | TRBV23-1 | CASSQRVRRGLEGNQPQHF | TGCGCCAGCAGTCAGAGGGTCCGCAGGGGGTTAGAGGGCAATCAGCCCCAGCATTTT
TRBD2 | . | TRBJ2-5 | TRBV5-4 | CASSSTGTTGETQYF | TGTGCCAGCAGCTCGACCGGGACTACAGGAGAGACCCAGTACTTC
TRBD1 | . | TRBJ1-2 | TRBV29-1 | CSVAGTGLGYGYTF | TGCAGCGTTGCCGGGACAGGGCTTGGCTATGGCTACACCTTC
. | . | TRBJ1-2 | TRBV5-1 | CASRSGTPNGYTF | TGCGCCAGCAGGTCCGGGACACCCAATGGCTACACCTTC
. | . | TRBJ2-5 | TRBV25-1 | CASSVNYQETQYF | TGTGCCAGCAGTGTAAACTACCAAGAGACCCAGTACTTC
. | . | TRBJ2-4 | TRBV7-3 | CASSLSAAAGTKNIQYF | TGTGCCAGCAGCTTAAGTGCAGCGGCGGGGACCAAAAACATTCAGTACTTC
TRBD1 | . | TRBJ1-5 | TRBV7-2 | CASSPDRVGNQPQHF | TGTGCCAGCAGCCCGGACAGGGTCGGAAACCAGCCCCAGCATTTT
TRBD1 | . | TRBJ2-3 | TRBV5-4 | CASSFTGVYTDTQYF | TGTGCCAGCAGCTTTACAGGGGTATACACAGATACGCAGTATTTT
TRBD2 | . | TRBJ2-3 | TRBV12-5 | CASGSRLAGHTDTQYF | TGTGCTAGTGGCTCCAGACTAGCGGGACACACAGATACGCAGTATTTT
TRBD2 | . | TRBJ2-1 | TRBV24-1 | CATSDSSGASYNEQFF | TGTGCCACCAGTGACTCCAGCGGGGCCTCCTACAATGAGCAGTTCTTC
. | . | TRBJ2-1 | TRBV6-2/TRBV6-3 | CASSYVRIGEQFF | TGTGCCAGCAGTTACGTAAGAATCGGTGAGCAGTTCTTC
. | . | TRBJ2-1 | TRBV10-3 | CATSDTSSYNEQFF | TGTGCCACCAGTGACACAAGCTCCTACAATGAGCAGTTCTTC
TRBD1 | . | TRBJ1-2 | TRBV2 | CASSFETGKVGYTF | TGTGCCAGCAGTTTCGAGACAGGGAAGGTTGGCTACACCTTC
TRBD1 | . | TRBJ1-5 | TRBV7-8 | CASSLGPGQGSNQPQHF | TGTGCCAGCAGCTTAGGACCGGGACAGGGAAGCAATCAGCCCCAGCATTTT
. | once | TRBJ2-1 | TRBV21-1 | CASSPRTSGRGVDEQFF | TGTGCCAGCAGCCCACGGACTAGCGGGAGGGGGGTCGATGAGCAGTTCTTC
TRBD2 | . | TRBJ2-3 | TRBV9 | CASSVGVWGGSTDTQYF | TGTGCCAGCAGCGTAGGTGTGTGGGGGGGGAGCACAGATACGCAGTATTTT
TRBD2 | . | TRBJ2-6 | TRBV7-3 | CASSPGGSGANVLTF | TGTGCCAGCAGCCCGGGGGGCTCTGGGGCCAACGTCCTGACTTTC
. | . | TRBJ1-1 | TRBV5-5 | CASSLGAGNTEAFF | TGTGCCAGCAGCTTGGGGGCAGGTAACACTGAAGCTTTCTTT
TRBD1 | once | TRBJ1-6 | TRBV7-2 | CASRLTLGQTNSPLHF | TGTGCCAGCAGGCTGACTCTGGGACAGACAAATTCACCCCTCCACTTT
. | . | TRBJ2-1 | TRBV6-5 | CASSSEAMKVEQFF | TGTGCCAGCAGTTCGGAGGCGATGAAGGTAGAGCAGTTCTTC
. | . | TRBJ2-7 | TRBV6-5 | CASSLAISYEQYF | TGTGCCAGCAGCCTAGCAATCTCCTACGAGCAGTACTTC
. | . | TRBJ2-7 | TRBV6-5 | CASSYGVAGYYEQYF | TGTGCCAGCAGTTACGGCGTCGCAGGCTACTACGAGCAGTACTTC